The 8 T cell receptor beta chains in this list originate from one sample, sequenced in a study of shared clonotypes between healthy human individuals. Method: immunoSEQ multiplex PCR; TCRdb's copy keeps in-frame clones and lacks some. The table records 730,000 or so clones, about 78% of them present only once. Sequenced material: memory CD4+ T cells sorted from blood. Indicated subset: CD45RA-negative fraction. These receptors all stem from a woman in her thirties in good health.

The chain joins TRBV7-8 to TRBJ1-5, with 12 positions matching TRBD1. CDR1 is SGHVS and CDR2 is FQNEAQ in the germline V gene. The length of the CDR3 is 17 residues. V shed 5 bases and J 6 bases; nucleotides not matched to a gene: 11. The CDR3 spells CASSPLGGQGAGQPQHF. DNA of the CDR3: TGTGCCAGCAGCCCCCTCGGGGGACAGGGGGCAGGTCAGCCCCAGCATTTT. Using reference TRBV7-8 and TRBJ1-5 for the parts outside the CDR3, the full variable domain is GAGVSQSPRYKVAKRGQDVALRCDPISGHVSLFWYQQALGQGPEFLTYFQNEAQLDKSGLPSDRFFAERPEGSVSTLKIQRTQQEDSAVYLCASSPLGGQGAGQPQHFGDGTRLSIL.

The chain is built from TRBV28 and TRBJ1-2; D is unresolved. Deletions cut 3 bases from V and 0 bases from J, with 8 bases between. The CDR3 length is 14 residues. Germline CDR1 and CDR2: MDHEN and SYDVKM. For the CDR3, the DNA is TGTGCCAGCAGTTTGCAGAACTCTAACTATGGCTACACCTTC. Translating gives CASSLQNSNYGYTF.

The V and J genes are TRBV19 and TRBJ2-2; D uncertain. The CDR3 runs to 13 residues. V was cut by 7 bases and J by 6 bases, with 12 bases left in between. CDR1 is LNHDA, CDR2 SQIVND, per germline (reference sequence). This chain's CDR3 is CASTPPGSGELFF. In DNA form, the CDR3 reads TGTGCCAGTACCCCCCCGGGCTCCGGGGAGCTGTTTTTT. Together with reference TRBV19 and TRBJ2-2, the CDR3 gives the full variable domain: DGGITQSPKYLFRKEGQNVTLSCEQNLNHDAMYWYRQDPGQGLRLIYYSQIVNDFQKGDIAEGYSVSREKKESFPLTVTSAQKNPTAFYLCASTPPGSGELFFGEGSRLTVL.

The chain joins TRBV29-1 to TRBJ1-1; D call uncertain. Germline loops: CDR1 SQVTM, CDR2 ANQGSEA. The CDR3 loop spans 13 amino acids. V was shortened by 7 bases and J by 2 bases, with 14 bases between the two germline ends. The CDR3, as DNA: TGCAGCGGGATACTCCAAATAAACACTGAAGCTTTCTTT. Translated: CSGILQINTEAFF.

V usage is TRBV18 and J usage is TRBJ1-1; maybe TRBD1 (5 bases). Deletions cut 2 bases from V and 3 bases from J, with 25 bases between. Germline loops: CDR1 KGHSH, CDR2 LQKENI. This CDR3 is 19 amino acids long. In DNA, the CDR3 is TGTGCCAGCTCACCATTTGGAAGGGGCGCAGGAGAGGTGGACACTGAAGCTTTCTTT. Amino acid sequence: CASSPFGRGAGEVDTEAFF.

The rearrangement uses TRBV28 and TRBJ2-7; 8 bases line up with TRBD1. J lost 3 bases, V lost 4 bases, and 2 bases had no gene match. Per the germline V gene, CDR1 is MDHEN and CDR2 is SYDVKM. This CDR3 has 13 amino acids. CDR3 coding DNA: TGTGCCAGCAGTTCGACAGGGGACTACGAGCAGTACTTC. Residues: CASSSTGDYEQYF. Drawing the rest from reference TRBV28 and TRBJ2-7, the complete variable domain is DVKVTQSSRYLVKRTGEKVFLECVQDMDHENMFWYRQDPGLGLRLIYFSYDVKMKEKGDIPEGYSVSREKKERFSLILESASTNQTSMYLCASSSTGDYEQYFGPGTRLTVT.

This chain connects TRBV4-1 to TRBJ1-2; maybe TRBD1 (5 bases). CDR1 and CDR2 from the germline V gene are MGHRA and YSYEKL. Trimming shortened V by 1 base and J by 4 bases, and 13 bases separated the two germline ends. This CDR3 has 15 amino acids. CDR3: CASSQAGTAGYGYTF. The CDR3 nucleotides are TGCGCCAGCAGCCAAGCAGGGACGGCAGGCTATGGCTACACCTTC.

The chain combines TRBV15 with TRBJ1-1, with D uncertain. The CDR3 has 15 amino acids. Germline V gene data show CDR1 as LNHNV and CDR2 as YYDKDF (reference sequence). Trimming took 0 bases from V and 3 from J, leaving 11 bases between them. CDR3 nucleotide sequence: TGTGCCACCAGCAGAGATCACGGGGAGTACACTGAAGCTTTCTTT. The encoded protein is CATSRDHGEYTEAFF.